This T cell receptor beta chain was sequenced for a study of cytomegalovirus exposure and HLA in healthy donors. Background on the study: An earlier analysis found fewer than 140 million unique TCR beta sequences from around 180 million T cells.

The PCR had 60 Vbeta and 13 Jbeta primers. Repertoires were generated with immunoSEQ multiplex PCR, while TCRdb's copy carries only in-frame clones and drops some. The data show approximately 190,000 clones, 81% seen once. The CDR3 consists of 13 residues. J was trimmed by 5 bases and V by 5 bases; bases with no gene match: 1. Per germline, CDR1 MNHEY and CDR2 SVGAGI. The sequencing sample was made of PBMCs. The rearrangement uses TRBV6-5 and TRBJ1-1; the match to TRBD1 covers 11 bases. This receptor was identified in a man aged 45-60 years in good health and CMV-seronegative. As DNA, the CDR3 is TGTGCCAGCAGTGGACAGGGGGCAACTGAAGCTTTCTTT. Residues: CASSGQGATEAFF.